The 13 T cell receptor beta chains presented below share a single source sample, sequenced in a study of blood T cell repertoires in COVID-19. Generated by immunoSEQ multiplex PCR, the TCRdb table keeps only in-frame clones and is missing some. The sample lists more than 250,000 clones; about 90% were seen once. The specimen sequenced was peripheral blood. The origin of the receptors is a man between 18 and 29 years old who had recovered from COVID-19.

The chain's CDR3 is CASSEYLEAFF. CDR3 DNA: TGTGCCAGCAGTGAATATCTGGAAGCTTTCTTT. This sequence joins TRBV6-1 and TRBJ1-1; D is undetermined. Germline CDR1 MNHNS, CDR2 SASEGT. The length of the CDR3 is 11 residues. Trimming pared 2 bases from V and 8 bases from J, leaving 6 bases between.

The chain carries TRBV2 and TRBJ2-5; D may be TRBD1 (6 bases). The CDR3 loop spans 15 amino acids. V lost 5 bases and J 2 bases, leaving 15 bases between the germline ends. Germline CDR1 and CDR2: SNHLY and FYNNEI. CDR3 DNA: TGTGCCAGCAGTCCCGCAGAGGGGGTACAAGAGACCCAGTACTTC. This encodes CASSPAEGVQETQYF.

This chain uses TRBV9 with TRBJ1-2, with TRBD1 as a possible D gene (5 bases). The germline gives CDR1 SGDLS, CDR2 YYNGEE. This CDR3 spans 16 amino acids. V was trimmed by 0 bases and J by 2 bases, leaving 14 bases between them. CDR3 bases: TGTGCCAGCAGCGTAGGGTTGTTGGGGCACAACTATGGCTACACCTTC. It translates to CASSVGLLGHNYGYTF.

This chain uses TRBV19 with TRBJ1-5; TRBD1 is a possible D gene (6 bases). V gave up 7 bases and J gave up 3 bases, with 22 bases separating them. The CDR3 runs to 17 residues. Germline CDR1 LNHDA, CDR2 SQIVND (reference sequence). In nucleotides, the CDR3 is TGTGCCAGTACCAAACCCGGCGGGGGGCCCCCCAATCAGCCCCAGCATTTT. Its translation: CASTKPGGGPPNQPQHF.

The chain has TRBV15 and TRBJ2-2; D is undetermined. Looked up from germline, CDR1 is LNHNV and CDR2 is YYDKDF (reference sequence). The germline V and J ends were trimmed by 0 bases and 1 base, with 6 bases remaining between them. This CDR3 has 15 residues. In DNA, the CDR3 is TGTGCCACCAGCAGAGATCGACTGAACACCGGGGAGCTGTTTTTT. Translation gives CATSRDRLNTGELFF.

This clone was seen more than once but under ten times. The chain recombines TRBV6-2 or TRBV6-3 with TRBJ1-6; D uncertain. V lost 5 bases, J lost 7 bases, and 18 bases lay in between. The CDR3 is 16 residues long. Germline CDR1 reads MNHEY; CDR2 reads SVGEGT. CDR3 sequence reads: CASSTPGGVENSPLHF. DNA of the CDR3: TGTGCCAGCAGTACCCCCGGCGGGGTAGAGAATTCACCCCTCCACTTT.

The chain is built from TRBV30 and TRBJ2-7, with 7 bases that match TRBD2. The CDR3 has 12 residues. Trimming took 4 bases from V and 2 from J; bases not matched to a gene: 2. CDR1 and CDR2 from the germline V gene are GTSNPN and SVGIG (reference sequence). The CDR3 DNA sequence: TGTGCCTGGACGACTAGCCCCTACGAGCAGTACTTC. Translation gives CAWTTSPYEQYF.

The chain couples TRBV10-2 to TRBJ2-3, with 7 positions matching TRBD1. From germline, CDR1 is WSHSY and CDR2 SAAADI. V shed 6 bases and J 1 base; nucleotides not matched to a gene: 7. This CDR3 is built from 15 residues. The CDR3 here is CASRETGVGTDTQYF. CDR3 nucleotides: TGCGCCAGCAGGGAAACAGGGGTGGGCACAGATACGCAGTATTTT.

This CDR3 is CASSPTGGYGELFF. The CDR3 DNA reads as TGTGCCAGCTCCCCCACTGGGGGGTACGGGGAGCTGTTTTTT. The genes are TRBV6-5 and TRBJ2-2; perhaps TRBD2 as D (6 bases). Germline CDR1 is MNHEY and CDR2 is SVGAGI. The CDR3 runs to 14 residues. The V end was cut by 8 bases, the J end by 7 bases, with 17 bases between.

This clone appeared a single time. The CDR3 sequence is CASSHQGSGNTEAFF. CDR3 DNA sequence: TGTGCCAGCAGCCACCAGGGGAGCGGGAACACTGAAGCTTTCTTT. The chain carries TRBV11-3 and TRBJ1-1; D is perhaps TRBD1 (6 bases). The germline CDR1 and CDR2 sequences are SGHNT and YENEEA. This CDR3 contains 15 residues. Trimming left V 5 bases short and J 1 base short, with 14 bases between. The full variable domain, rest sourced from reference TRBV11-3 and TRBJ1-1, is EAGVVQSPRYKIIEKKQPVAFWCNPISGHNTLYWYLQNLGQGPELLIRYENEEAVDDSQLPKDRFSAERLKGVDSTLKIQPAELGDSAVYLCASSHQGSGNTEAFFGQGTRLTVV.

The CDR3 reads CASTFEWDSIYGYTF. The DNA for the CDR3 is TGTGCCAGTACGTTCGAATGGGACAGTATCTATGGCTACACCTTC. The chain uses TRBV19 and TRBJ1-2; 7 nucleotides match TRBD1. Germline-derived CDR1 and CDR2 are LNHDA and SQIVND (reference sequence). This CDR3 has 15 residues. V shed 7 bases and J 4 bases; nucleotides not matched to a gene: 12.

The gene calls are TRBV25-1 and TRBJ1-2, with 9 bases fitting TRBD1. The V gene end was trimmed by 11 bases and the J gene end by 4 bases; junction bases not matched to a gene: 11. CDR1 MGHDK and CDR2 SYGVNS come from the germline V gene. The CDR3 length is 14 residues. In DNA, the CDR3 is TGTGCCGCAAGTCCGGGACAGGGCTTCTATGGCTACACCTTC. Protein sequence: CAASPGQGFYGYTF.

This chain uses TRBV7-8 with TRBJ1-6; perhaps TRBD1 as D (6 bases). V was pared by 0 bases and J by 10 bases, with 16 bases between. Per the germline V gene, CDR1 is SGHVS and CDR2 is FQNEAQ. CDR3 size: 16 residues. CDR3 coding DNA: TGTGCCAGCAGCTTAGCGCCTCAGGGGCTAGGCTCACCCCTCCACTTT. The encoded protein is CASSLAPQGLGSPLHF.